This T cell receptor beta chain was found in a study of a mutant IDH1 vaccine in newly diagnosed glioma (dated by TCRdb to about 2021). For the wider study: Across visits V03 through V10, patients got a total of eight vaccinations, given in weeks 1, 3, 5, 7, 11, 15, 19 and 23. Vaccination began 4-6 weeks after radiotherapy alone, or alongside temozolomide cycles in the chemotherapy-containing groups. Of the roughly 33 treated patients, approximately 62% were male and 37.5% were female, and the mean age was approximately 37 years. Before enrollment, most patients had been given radiochemotherapy with temozolomide as standard therapy, while the rest had received either radiotherapy alone or temozolomide alone. Peripheral blood was collected at six visits: V03 (baseline), V05, V07, V10, V12 and V13. For exploratory analyses, under 30 treated patients had longitudinal TCRB deep sequencing done wherever samples were available. Summary of the overall study and its limitations: It was noted by the authors that analyses of patient blood samples could not be reproduced owing to sample limitations. Pseudoprogression appeared unrelated to alterations in the top peripheral T cell clonotypes detected by TCRB sequencing. Immune responses induced by the vaccine were seen in more than 85% of patients across multiple MHC alleles. Selection of PBMC samples for TCRB deep sequencing was based on availability.

This clone is labeled medium-sized (0.01 to 0.1%). Its antigen specificity is not known. No per-base quality is available; no much larger clone lies one base away. Per the germline V gene, SGDLS is the CDR1 and YYNGEE is the CDR2. From the cysteine up to the phenylalanine, the CDR3 has a length of 14 residues. Only the CDR3 part of the read is kept: 42 bases, read in frame from the first base. V and J are truncated by 4 bases and 0 bases respectively, leaving an intervening sequence of 10 bases. Library preparation was by the immunoSEQ multiplex PCR assay. Rearranged TCR beta chain sequences were amplified with the hsTCRB Kit following the manufacturer's protocol. TCRB libraries were sequenced on an Illumina MiSeq. As for the original processing: Demultiplexing, trimming and gene mapping were performed with the kit vendor's proprietary platform. Entries here come from immuneACCESS through TCRdb and include only in-frame sequences with V and J called. Some clones fail to appear in such tables; in the studies checked, an unresolved V gene covers under half of the shortfall, and the cause of the remainder is unknown. V and J calls and clone size are given by that table; D and trimming were obtained from the DNA. This sample is represented by 35,000 to 40,000 clones; roughly 84% of them were singletons. The ten most abundant clones make up about 2.2% of the sample.

Read against the paper, the sample's time point label means: week 11, during vaccination. Each vaccine dose was 300 ug of a 20-mer mutant IDH1 peptide in Montanide, given subcutaneously with topical imiquimod. Newly diagnosed WHO grade 3 or 4 IDH1-mutant astrocytomas showing loss of nuclear ATRX were present in the donors. The samples were drawn from NOA16, a multicentre, single-arm, open-label phase I trial in Germany that tested a mutant IDH1 peptide vaccine in humans for the first time. Genomic DNA for TCRB sequencing was extracted from EDTA blood using the DNeasy Blood and Tissue Kit. The sequence came from a middle-aged man with glioma. This specimen was PBMCs, taken from a glioma patient whose treatment included an IDH1 peptide vaccine. The V and J segments used are TRBV9 and TRBJ1-1, with a tentative D gene TRBD1 over 5 matching bases. The DNA reads as follows: TGTGCCAGCAGCCTGGGGGGGGTGAACACTGAAGCTTTCTTT. It encodes CASSLGGVNTEAFF.